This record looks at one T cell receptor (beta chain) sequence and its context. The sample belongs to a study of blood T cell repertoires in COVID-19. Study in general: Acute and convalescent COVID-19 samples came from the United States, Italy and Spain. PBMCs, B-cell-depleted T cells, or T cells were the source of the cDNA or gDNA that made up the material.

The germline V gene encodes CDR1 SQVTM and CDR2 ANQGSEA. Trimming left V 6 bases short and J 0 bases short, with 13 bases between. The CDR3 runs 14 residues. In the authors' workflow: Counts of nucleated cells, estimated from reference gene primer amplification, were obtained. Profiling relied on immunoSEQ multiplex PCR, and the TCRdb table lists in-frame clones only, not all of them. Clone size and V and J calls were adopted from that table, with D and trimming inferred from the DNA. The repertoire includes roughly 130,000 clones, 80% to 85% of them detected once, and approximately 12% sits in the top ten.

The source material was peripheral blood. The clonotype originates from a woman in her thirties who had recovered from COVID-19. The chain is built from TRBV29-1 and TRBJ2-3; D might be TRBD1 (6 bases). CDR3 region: CSVLTGPSTDTQYF. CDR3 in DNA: TGCAGCGTCCTTACAGGGCCTAGCACAGATACGCAGTATTTT.